The TCR beta chain under discussion was sequenced for a study of shared clonotypes between healthy human individuals. Clones were read by immunoSEQ multiplex PCR, and TCRdb kept only the in-frame ones, dropping some. In the table there are hundreds of thousands of clones, 60% to 80% of which are singletons. V was shortened by 6 bases and J by 6 bases, with 11 bases between the two germline ends. The CDR3 contains 11 residues. CDR1 and CDR2 from the germline V gene are DFQATT and SNEGSKA (reference sequence). The source of this sequence is a woman in her thirties or forties in good health. Some clones in this sample may be carry-over from other donors' samples. The rearrangement uses TRBV20-1 and TRBJ1-2; D unresolved. The material sequenced was PBMCs. Written as DNA, the CDR3 is TGCAGTGCCAGCCCACAGAATGGCTACACCTTC. Protein product: CSASPQNGYTF.